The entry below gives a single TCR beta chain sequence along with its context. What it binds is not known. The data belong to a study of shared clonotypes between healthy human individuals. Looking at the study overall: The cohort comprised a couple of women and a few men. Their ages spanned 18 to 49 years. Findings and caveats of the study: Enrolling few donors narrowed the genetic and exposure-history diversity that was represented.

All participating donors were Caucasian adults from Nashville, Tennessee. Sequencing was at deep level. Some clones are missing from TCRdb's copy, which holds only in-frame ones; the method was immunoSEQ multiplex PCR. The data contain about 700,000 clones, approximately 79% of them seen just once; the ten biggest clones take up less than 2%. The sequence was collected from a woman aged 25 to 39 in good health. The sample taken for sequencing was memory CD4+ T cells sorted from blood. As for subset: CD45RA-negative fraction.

CDR3 in amino acids: CASTPGVAGGYTEAFF. The CDR3 DNA reads TGTGCCAGTACCCCCGGGGTGGCAGGGGGTTATACTGAAGCTTTCTTT. The gene calls are TRBV19 and TRBJ1-1; 7 bases are a match to TRBD1. The germline CDR1 and CDR2 sequences are LNHDA and SQIVND (reference sequence). The V gene end was trimmed by 7 bases and the J gene end by 5 bases; junction bases not matched to a gene: 16. CDR3 length equals 16 residues. Variable domain in full (rest from reference TRBV19 and TRBJ1-1): DGGITQSPKYLFRKEGQNVTLSCEQNLNHDAMYWYRQDPGQGLRLIYYSQIVNDFQKGDIAEGYSVSREKKESFPLTVTSAQKNPTAFYLCASTPGVAGGYTEAFFGQGTRLTVV.